This TCR beta chain was identified in a study of blood T cell repertoires in COVID-19. Across the study: PBMCs, B-cell-depleted T cells, or T cells provided the cDNA or gDNA that made up the material.

As originally analysed: Reference gene primer amplification gave nucleated cell count estimates. Sequenced by immunoSEQ multiplex PCR; TCRdb stores in-frame clones only, minus some. Clonal size and the V and J genes are those of that table, whereas D and trimming came from the DNA. Of 110,000 to 150,000 clones in the sample, around three quarters are singletons; the top ten hold 3.5% to 4.5%. The CDR3 extends over 15 amino acids. Per germline, CDR1 LNHDA and CDR2 SQIVND (reference sequence). Deletions cut 3 bases from V and 4 bases from J, with 15 bases between. This TCR came from a man between 60 and 75 years old with acute or convalescent COVID-19. V is TRBV19 and J is TRBJ1-1, with no clear D. Sequenced sample: peripheral blood. The CDR3 bases are TGTGCCAGTAGTATCGACACGACCGCGTCCACTGAAGCTTTCTTT. This sequence encodes CASSIDTTASTEAFF. Full variable domain (rest looked up from reference TRBV19 and TRBJ1-1): DGGITQSPKYLFRKEGQNVTLSCEQNLNHDAMYWYRQDPGQGLRLIYYSQIVNDFQKGDIAEGYSVSREKKESFPLTVTSAQKNPTAFYLCASSIDTTASTEAFFGQGTRLTVV.